These T cell receptor beta chains were read from a single sample in a study of CD8 T cells in Susac syndrome. TCRdb redid the calling of the immunoSEQ multiplex PCR reads with MiXCR, one entry per CDR3 protein. The data contain 100,000 or so distinct CDR3 sequences, 80% to 95% of them seen just once; the ten biggest clones take up over 0.12%. The sample was CD4+ T cells from PBMCs. The receptors were gathered from a human donor in good health. Both conserved end residues are part of each CDR3. A D gene is named only where the DNA matches it firmly. Not all rows give a size; the values are once, few, many and, for expanded clones, a class.

cdr3_aa: CASSLVSGLAGEQYF
cdr3_nt: TGTGCCAGCAGCTTAGTCTCCGGGCTAGCGGGCGAGCAGTACTTC
v_call: TRBV7-2
j_call: TRBJ2-7
clone_size: -
d_call: TRBD2

cdr3_aa: CASSYFHRGRGETQYF
cdr3_nt: TGTGCCAGCAGTTATTTTCACAGGGGTCGGGGGGAGACCCAGTACTTC
v_call: TRBV6-5
j_call: TRBJ2-5
clone_size: -
d_call: -

cdr3_aa: CASSMKDRGRPQHF
cdr3_nt: TGTGCCAGCAGTATGAAGGACAGGGGACGGCCCCAGCATTTT
v_call: TRBV25-1
j_call: TRBJ1-5
clone_size: -
d_call: TRBD1

cdr3_aa: CASSLQGPGTEAFF
cdr3_nt: TGTGCCAGCAGTCTTCAGGGGCCCGGCACTGAAGCTTTCTTT
v_call: TRBV6-2/TRBV6-3
j_call: TRBJ1-1
clone_size: -
d_call: -

cdr3_aa: CSGGGTGQETQYF
cdr3_nt: TGCAGCGGGGGGGGGACAGGGCAAGAGACCCAGTACTTC
v_call: TRBV29-1
j_call: TRBJ2-5
clone_size: once
d_call: TRBD1

cdr3_aa: CASGSGETQYF
cdr3_nt: TGTGCCAGCGGATCGGGGGAGACCCAGTACTTC
v_call: TRBV7-9
j_call: TRBJ2-5
clone_size: -
d_call: -

cdr3_aa: CASSGGYGYTF
cdr3_nt: TGTGCCAGCAGTGGGGGCTATGGCTACACCTTC
v_call: TRBV2
j_call: TRBJ1-2
clone_size: -
d_call: -

cdr3_aa: CASSRGEDNEQFF
cdr3_nt: TGTGCCAGCAGCCGGGGGGAGGACAATGAGCAGTTCTTC
v_call: TRBV9
j_call: TRBJ2-1
clone_size: -
d_call: TRBD2

cdr3_aa: CASRRGTGLTEAFF
cdr3_nt: TGTGCCAGCAGACGTGGGACAGGGCTGACTGAAGCTTTCTTT
v_call: TRBV7-2
j_call: TRBJ1-1
clone_size: once
d_call: TRBD1

cdr3_aa: CASSPRTSGGTGELFF
cdr3_nt: TGTGCCAGCAGCCCGCGGACTAGCGGTGGCACCGGGGAGCTGTTTTTT
v_call: TRBV7-7
j_call: TRBJ2-2
clone_size: -
d_call: TRBD2

cdr3_aa: CASSPRPQNIQYF
cdr3_nt: TGTGCCAGCAGTCCTCGACCCCAAAACATTCAGTACTTC
v_call: TRBV28
j_call: TRBJ2-4
clone_size: -
d_call: -

cdr3_aa: CSASVPAGDVRTDTQYF
cdr3_nt: TGCAGTGCTAGTGTTCCAGCGGGAGATGTCCGCACAGATACGCAGTATTTT
v_call: TRBV20-1
j_call: TRBJ2-3
clone_size: -
d_call: TRBD2

cdr3_aa: CASSLRRKNTEAFF
cdr3_nt: TGTGCCAGCAGCTTAAGGCGGAAGAACACTGAAGCTTTCTTT
v_call: TRBV7-2
j_call: TRBJ1-1
clone_size: -
d_call: -

cdr3_aa: CASSRGGGETEAFF
cdr3_nt: TGTGCCAGCAGCCGAGGAGGGGGAGAGACTGAAGCTTTCTTT
v_call: TRBV7-2
j_call: TRBJ1-1
clone_size: -
d_call: -

cdr3_aa: CASSTRDIHEQFF
cdr3_nt: TGTGCCAGCAGTACACGGGACATCCATGAGCAGTTCTTC
v_call: TRBV4-2
j_call: TRBJ2-1
clone_size: -
d_call: -

cdr3_aa: CASSRVPSGANVLTF
cdr3_nt: TGTGCCAGCAGCCGAGTCCCCTCTGGGGCCAACGTCCTGACTTTC
v_call: TRBV3-1
j_call: TRBJ2-6
clone_size: -
d_call: -

cdr3_aa: CSARDRAGGLDTQYF
cdr3_nt: TGCAGTGCTAGAGATAGGGCAGGGGGCTTAGATACGCAGTATTTT
v_call: TRBV20-1
j_call: TRBJ2-3
clone_size: -
d_call: TRBD1

cdr3_aa: CASSSTQGYEQYF
cdr3_nt: TGTGCCAGCAGCTCCACGCAGGGCTACGAGCAGTACTTC
v_call: TRBV7-2
j_call: TRBJ2-7
clone_size: -
d_call: -

cdr3_aa: CASSRQGMGNSPLHF
cdr3_nt: TGTGCCAGCAGTCGACAGGGGATGGGTAATTCACCCCTCCACTTT
v_call: TRBV25-1
j_call: TRBJ1-6
clone_size: -
d_call: TRBD1

cdr3_aa: CASSYSSGLLAKNIQYF
cdr3_nt: TGTGCCAGCAGTTACTCGTCCGGGCTTCTAGCCAAAAACATTCAGTACTTC
v_call: TRBV6-2/TRBV6-3
j_call: TRBJ2-4
clone_size: -
d_call: -

cdr3_aa: CASSSQLRGDNEQFF
cdr3_nt: TGTGCCAGCAGCTCACAGCTACGAGGAGACAATGAGCAGTTCTTC
v_call: TRBV27
j_call: TRBJ2-1
clone_size: -
d_call: -

cdr3_aa: CASRRDSSGNTIYF
cdr3_nt: TGTGCCAGCCGCCGGGACAGCTCTGGAAACACCATATATTTT
v_call: TRBV6-6
j_call: TRBJ1-3
clone_size: -
d_call: TRBD1

cdr3_aa: CSARLDYGYTF
cdr3_nt: TGCAGTGCTAGGTTGGACTATGGCTACACCTTC
v_call: TRBV20-1
j_call: TRBJ1-2
clone_size: -
d_call: -

cdr3_aa: CSAPLLAGGPTDTQYF
cdr3_nt: TGCAGTGCTCCTCTACTAGCGGGAGGACCCACAGATACGCAGTATTTT
v_call: TRBV20-1
j_call: TRBJ2-3
clone_size: -
d_call: TRBD2

cdr3_aa: CATMGAGGDSYEQYF
cdr3_nt: TGTGCCACCATGGGAGCGGGAGGGGACTCCTACGAGCAGTACTTC
v_call: TRBV10-3
j_call: TRBJ2-7
clone_size: -
d_call: TRBD2

cdr3_aa: CSARGLAGVDTQYF
cdr3_nt: TGCAGTGCTAGAGGGCTAGCGGGAGTTGATACGCAGTATTTT
v_call: TRBV20-1
j_call: TRBJ2-3
clone_size: -
d_call: TRBD2

cdr3_aa: CASSLARRYTF
cdr3_nt: TGTGCCAGCAGCTTAGCACGGCGTTACACCTTC
v_call: TRBV7-2
j_call: TRBJ1-2
clone_size: -
d_call: -

cdr3_aa: CASSEQGARGYTF
cdr3_nt: TGTGCCAGCAGTGAACAGGGGGCCCGTGGCTACACCTTC
v_call: TRBV6-1
j_call: TRBJ1-2
clone_size: -
d_call: TRBD1

cdr3_aa: CASSPDGTANQPQHF
cdr3_nt: TGTGCCAGCAGCCCGGACGGGACAGCTAATCAGCCCCAGCATTTT
v_call: TRBV7-2
j_call: TRBJ1-5
clone_size: -
d_call: TRBD1

cdr3_aa: CASSLGGARDYYNEQFF
cdr3_nt: TGTGCCAGCAGCTTAGGGGGTGCCAGAGATTACTACAATGAGCAGTTCTTC
v_call: TRBV13
j_call: TRBJ2-1
clone_size: once
d_call: -

cdr3_aa: CASSMRTVTYEQYF
cdr3_nt: TGTGCCAGCAGCATGAGGACCGTCACCTACGAGCAGTACTTC
v_call: TRBV5-6
j_call: TRBJ2-7
clone_size: -
d_call: -

cdr3_aa: CASSLSGRSPYEQYF
cdr3_nt: TGTGCCAGCAGTTTGAGCGGGAGGTCCCCCTACGAGCAGTACTTC
v_call: TRBV12-3/TRBV12-4
j_call: TRBJ2-7
clone_size: -
d_call: TRBD2

cdr3_aa: CSEQTGAYGYTF
cdr3_nt: TGCAGCGAACAAACAGGGGCTTATGGCTACACCTTC
v_call: TRBV29-1
j_call: TRBJ1-2
clone_size: -
d_call: TRBD1

cdr3_aa: CASSPMPGTGVGNTIYF
cdr3_nt: TGTGCCAGCAGCCCAATGCCCGGGACAGGGGTTGGAAACACCATATATTTT
v_call: TRBV7-2
j_call: TRBJ1-3
clone_size: -
d_call: TRBD1

cdr3_aa: CATSRDPPITNEKLFF
cdr3_nt: TGTGCCACCAGCAGAGATCCGCCAATTACTAATGAAAAACTGTTTTTT
v_call: TRBV15
j_call: TRBJ1-4
clone_size: -
d_call: -

cdr3_aa: CASSVDLGAEAFF
cdr3_nt: TGTGCCAGCAGCGTAGACCTGGGCGCTGAAGCTTTCTTT
v_call: TRBV9
j_call: TRBJ1-1
clone_size: -
d_call: -

cdr3_aa: CSVEPWGGPEAFF
cdr3_nt: TGCAGCGTTGAACCGTGGGGGGGCCCTGAAGCTTTCTTT
v_call: TRBV29-1
j_call: TRBJ1-1
clone_size: -
d_call: -

cdr3_aa: CSAREGESRYGYTF
cdr3_nt: TGCAGTGCTAGAGAAGGGGAATCGAGATATGGCTACACCTTC
v_call: TRBV20-1
j_call: TRBJ1-2
clone_size: -
d_call: -